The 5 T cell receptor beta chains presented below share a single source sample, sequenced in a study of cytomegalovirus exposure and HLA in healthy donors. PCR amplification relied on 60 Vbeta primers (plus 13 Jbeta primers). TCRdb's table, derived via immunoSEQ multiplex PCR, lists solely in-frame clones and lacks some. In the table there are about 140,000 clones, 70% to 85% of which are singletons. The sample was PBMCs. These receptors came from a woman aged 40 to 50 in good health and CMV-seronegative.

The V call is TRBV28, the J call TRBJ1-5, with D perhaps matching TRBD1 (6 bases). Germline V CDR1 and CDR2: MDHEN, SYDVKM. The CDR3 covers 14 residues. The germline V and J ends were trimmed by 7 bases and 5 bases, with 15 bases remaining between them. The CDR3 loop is CASMTGSMDQPQHF. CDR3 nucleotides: TGTGCCAGCATGACAGGATCAATGGATCAGCCCCAGCATTTT.

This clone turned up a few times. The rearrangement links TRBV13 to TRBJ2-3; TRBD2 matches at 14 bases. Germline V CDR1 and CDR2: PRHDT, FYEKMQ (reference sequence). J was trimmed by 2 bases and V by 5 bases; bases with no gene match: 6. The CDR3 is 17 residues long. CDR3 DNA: TGTGCCAGCAGCGCCTCGGGACTAGCGGGAGTCACAGATACGCAGTATTTT. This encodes CASSASGLAGVTDTQYF.

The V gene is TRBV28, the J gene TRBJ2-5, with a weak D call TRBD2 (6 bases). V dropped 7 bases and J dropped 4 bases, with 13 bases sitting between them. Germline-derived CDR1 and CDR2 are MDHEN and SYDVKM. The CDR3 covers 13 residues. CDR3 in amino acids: CASKWEEGETQYF. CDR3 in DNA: TGTGCCAGCAAGTGGGAGGAGGGAGAGACCCAGTACTTC.

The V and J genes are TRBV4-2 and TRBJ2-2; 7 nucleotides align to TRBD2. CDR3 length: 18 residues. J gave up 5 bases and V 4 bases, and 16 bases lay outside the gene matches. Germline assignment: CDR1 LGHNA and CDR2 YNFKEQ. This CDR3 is CASSPLVGAGAVTGELFF. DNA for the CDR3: TGTGCCAGCAGCCCATTAGTAGGGGCGGGAGCAGTTACCGGGGAGCTGTTTTTT.

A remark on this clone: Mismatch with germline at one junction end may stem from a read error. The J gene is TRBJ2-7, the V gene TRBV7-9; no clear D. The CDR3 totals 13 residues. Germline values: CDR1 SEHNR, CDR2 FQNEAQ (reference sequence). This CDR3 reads CSSSLFGPYEQYF. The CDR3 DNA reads TGTTCCAGCAGCTTATTTGGGCCCTACGAGCAGTACTTC.